A single T cell receptor (beta chain) is shown here with its context. Its recognized antigen is unknown. No qualities accompany the bases; no much larger clone lies one base away. In the germline V gene (reference sequence), CDR1 corresponds to LNHNV and CDR2 to YYDKDF. Ends trimmed: V by 1 base, J by 4 bases; bases unmatched to a gene: 5. The CDR3 starts with the cysteine, ends with the phenylalanine, and has 15 residues. Solely the CDR3 DNA is kept, with 45 bases framed from the first base. The library relied on bulk RNA-seq. Sequencer: Illumina HiSeq 2500. As for how the authors treated the data: In the separate targeted TCR-seq dataset, CDR3 sequences were extracted from raw reads and quantified using MiXCR version 2.1.5 with default parameters. TCR-beta clones in the separate targeted TCR-seq dataset were defined according to the combination of V gene, J gene and CDR3 sequence. In the separate targeted TCR-seq dataset, clones with fewer than three counts were removed, then only the 90% most strongly expressed clones per sample were retained. In the separate targeted TCR-seq dataset, Treg-Tconv overlap was calculated per tissue as the number of shared clones divided by the total number of Treg clones, multiplied by 100. In TCRdb, the public reads were trimmed at Q25 with fastp and aligned with MiXCR, with productive beta chains retained. Records with the same CDR3 protein are collapsed into one entry carrying the most frequent genes and DNA. Here the V and J calls rest on TCRdb's processing, not on the authors' analysis. This sample gives about 1,900 distinct CDR3 sequences in total; under 90% of them show up just once. The ten largest clones capture roughly 2.3% of the sample.

The data belong to a study of draining lymph node invasion in breast cancer (dated by TCRdb to about 2020). Regarding the study in general: Nodal metastasis was diagnosed by histology and cytokeratin immunohistochemistry and confirmed by EpCAM/CD45 flow cytometry. Each patient contributed matched non-invaded and tumor-invaded tumor-draining lymph nodes plus the primary tumor, profiled for both Treg and Tconv subsets. In a separate targeted assay, bulk TCR-beta CDR3 sequencing compared sorted memory regulatory T cells and memory conventional CD4 T cells across breast cancer tissues. The separate targeted TCR sequencing covered lymph nodes from about 5 patients, with primary tumors sequenced for three of those patients. The full study reports these points: The tumor top-100 clone tracking analysis was possible in only a couple of patients. The data could not resolve whether Treg conversion took place in a given organ or whether converted Tregs recirculated between nodes and tumor. Some of the top 100 tumor clones were detected in invaded and non-invaded nodes, and this detection was taken to suggest recirculation between tumor and draining nodes. In the targeted TCR-seq data, Tregs appeared more clonally expanded than Tconvs in all tissues, and both subsets were less diverse in tumor than lymph nodes. In each tissue, about 12-22% of Treg TCRs were also present in Tconvs, a finding interpreted as suggesting peripheral induction of Tregs. TCRs shared between Treg and Tconv subsets were regarded as suggestive, but not proof, of a common clonal origin.

Memory conventional CD4 T cells were sorted as CD4+ CD45RA- CD25- cells. Whether a tumor-draining lymph node counted as invaded or non-invaded depended on the presence or absence of metastatic tumor cells. Before staining and sorting, T cells were pre-enriched using a Miltenyi Pan T Cell isolation kit. Immunohistochemistry for estrogen receptor, progesterone receptor, HER2 and Ki-67 was used to characterize the primary tumors. Within a few hours after surgery, the fresh surgical tissue was processed by cutting it into small fragments. Tissue fragments were enzymatically digested with Liberase TL plus DNase for about 22 minutes and were then filtered through a 40-micrometer strainer. After DAPI live/dead staining, cells were sorted on a BD FACS Aria II at roughly 97-99% purity. Sorted cells were lysed in TCL buffer, and RNA was purified using a Norgen Single Cell RNA purification kit that included DNase treatment.

This sequence originates from a female donor with luminal breast cancer. The sequence joins TRBV15 to TRBJ2-7; TRBD1 agrees with 9 junctional bases. The sequenced sample was sorted memory CD4+ effector T cells from a lymph node. Per the publication, the cell subset or site label means: CD45RA-negative sorted CD4+ T cells (memory Tconv or effector/memory Treg). The bases read TGTGCCACCAGCAGAGGGACAGGGGTTAGGTACGAGCAGTACTTC. Its protein is CATSRGTGVRYEQYF.